The present TCR beta chain was sequenced within a study of T-cell reconstitution after alpha-beta-depleted transplantation in children. As it was prepared, the TCRbeta library received unique molecular identifiers. A single record per CDR3 protein comes from TCRdb applying MiXCR to the PCR reads. The sample holds roughly 300,000 distinct CDR3 sequences, 9% to 12% seen once. The germline CDR1 and CDR2 sequences are MNHNS and SASEGT. The V end was cut by 3 bases, the J end by 1 base, with 14 bases between. There are 16 residues in the CDR3. The chain is built from TRBV6-1 and TRBJ2-3; D gene unclear. The source material was PBMCs from the stem cell graft donor, sampled from the stem cell graft. The sequence was collected from a human donor who donated a stem cell graft to a child with acute lymphoblastic leukemia. Written as DNA, the CDR3 is TGTGCCAGCAGTGACTTACTGGATTTGGGCACAGATACGCAGTATTTT. It codes for CASSDLLDLGTDTQYF.